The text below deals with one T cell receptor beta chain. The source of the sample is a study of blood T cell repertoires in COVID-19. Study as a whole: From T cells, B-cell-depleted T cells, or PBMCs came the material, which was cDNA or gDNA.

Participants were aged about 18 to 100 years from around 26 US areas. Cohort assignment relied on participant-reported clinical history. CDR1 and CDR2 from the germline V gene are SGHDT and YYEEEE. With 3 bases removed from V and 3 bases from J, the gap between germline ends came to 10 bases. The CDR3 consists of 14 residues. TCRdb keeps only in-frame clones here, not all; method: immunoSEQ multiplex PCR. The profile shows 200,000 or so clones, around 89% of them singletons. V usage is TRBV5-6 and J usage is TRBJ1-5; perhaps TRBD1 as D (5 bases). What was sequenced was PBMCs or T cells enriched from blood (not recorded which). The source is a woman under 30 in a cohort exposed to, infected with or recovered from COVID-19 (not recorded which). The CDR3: CASSSIGDNQPQHF. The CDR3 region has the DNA TGTGCCAGCAGCTCGATAGGGGACAATCAGCCCCAGCATTTT.